The clone carrying this T cell receptor (beta chain) was recorded a few times. The CDR3 length is 18 residues. Trimming removed 6 bases from V and 1 base from J; junction bases left unmatched: 16. The V gene's germline CDR1 is MNHEY and CDR2 SMNVEV (reference sequence). This entry comes from a study of blood T cells in healthy people across ages. A second about 7 to 12 cycle PCR used barcoded and J-beta primers. One entry per CDR3 protein results from TCRdb running MiXCR on the 5' RACE reads. The sample lists roughly 1,500,000 distinct CDR3 sequences; roughly 40% were seen once. Sequencing input: blood. The chain employs TRBV27 and TRBJ2-3; TRBD2 aligns across 7 bases. This TCR was recovered from a woman younger than 30 in good health. Written as DNA, the CDR3 is TGTGCCAGCAGCCCCACCCAAAGCGGGGCGAGGGGCACAGATACGCAGTATTTT. Translating gives CASSPTQSGARGTDTQYF.